A selection of T cell receptor beta chains follows, all from one sample in a study of T cells in localized non-small cell lung cancer. Sequenced by immunoSEQ multiplex PCR; TCRdb stores in-frame clones only, minus some. The data show tens of thousands of clones, approximately 81% seen once. The sample was peripheral blood, taken before any cancer treatment. These receptors were obtained from a man aged 35-69 years with stage III squamous cell lung carcinoma. Both conserved end residues are part of each CDR3. Each record gives: clone size, CDR3 length, V gene, D gene, J gene, CDR3 DNA, CDR3 protein. The D gene is left open where the match is weak. Size is omitted from some rows. Given values are once, few, many or a class for expanded clones.

clone_size: -
cdr3_length: 15
v_call: TRBV5-1
d_call: -
j_call: TRBJ2-3
cdr3_nt: TGCGCCAGCAGCTTGGATTCGCTGGGGGCAGATACGCAGTATTTT
cdr3_aa: CASSLDSLGADTQYF

clone_size: -
cdr3_length: 14
v_call: TRBV28
d_call: -
j_call: TRBJ2-1
cdr3_nt: -
cdr3_aa: CASSLAQAYNEQFF

clone_size: -
cdr3_length: 15
v_call: TRBV28
d_call: -
j_call: TRBJ1-1
cdr3_nt: TGTGCCAGCAGCTTTGAAGGGGCTTTTAACACTGAAGCTTTCTTT
cdr3_aa: CASSFEGAFNTEAFF

clone_size: -
cdr3_length: 14
v_call: TRBV27
d_call: -
j_call: TRBJ2-2
cdr3_nt: TGTGCCAGCAGTTTATGGTTAGCACCCGGGGAGCTGTTTTTT
cdr3_aa: CASSLWLAPGELFF

clone_size: -
cdr3_length: 14
v_call: TRBV7-2
d_call: TRBD1
j_call: TRBJ1-2
cdr3_nt: TGTGCCAGCAGCAGTCAGGGGGCCAGCTATGGCTACACCTTC
cdr3_aa: CASSSQGASYGYTF

clone_size: -
cdr3_length: 14
v_call: TRBV5-1
d_call: -
j_call: TRBJ1-2
cdr3_nt: TGCGCCAGCAGCTTGGATCCGGTGGCGGGGGGCTACACCTTC
cdr3_aa: CASSLDPVAGGYTF

clone_size: -
cdr3_length: 11
v_call: TRBV11-1
d_call: -
j_call: TRBJ2-5
cdr3_nt: TGTGCCAGCAGCTTCCAAGAGACCCAGTACTTC
cdr3_aa: CASSFQETQYF

clone_size: -
cdr3_length: 14
v_call: TRBV5-6
d_call: -
j_call: TRBJ2-7
cdr3_nt: TGTGCCAGCAGACTTACAGGGCTATACTACGAGCAGTACTTC
cdr3_aa: CASRLTGLYYEQYF

clone_size: few
cdr3_length: 14
v_call: TRBV7-8
d_call: -
j_call: TRBJ1-4
cdr3_nt: TGTGCCAGCAGCCCCACTCCAGGGGCAGAAAAACTGTTTTTT
cdr3_aa: CASSPTPGAEKLFF

clone_size: -
cdr3_length: 15
v_call: TRBV7-9
d_call: TRBD2
j_call: TRBJ2-1
cdr3_nt: TGTGCCAGCAGATCCTCGGGACTAGCCTACAATGAGCAGTTCTTC
cdr3_aa: CASRSSGLAYNEQFF

clone_size: once
cdr3_length: 15
v_call: TRBV18
d_call: -
j_call: TRBJ1-1
cdr3_nt: TGTGCCAGCTCACCGGACAGAGGGGGGGTCTACGAAGCTTTCTTT
cdr3_aa: CASSPDRGGVYEAFF

clone_size: once
cdr3_length: 13
v_call: TRBV19
d_call: -
j_call: TRBJ1-1
cdr3_nt: TGTGCCACCAAAAAAGGGATGAACACTGAAGCTTTCTTT
cdr3_aa: CATKKGMNTEAFF

clone_size: -
cdr3_length: 13
v_call: TRBV9
d_call: -
j_call: TRBJ1-1
cdr3_nt: TGTGCCAGCAGCGGTCCAAAAGCCACTGAAGCTTTCTTT
cdr3_aa: CASSGPKATEAFF

clone_size: -
cdr3_length: 15
v_call: TRBV2
d_call: -
j_call: TRBJ1-2
cdr3_nt: TGTGCCAGCAGTGAAGAGGGGGTTGTAGGCTATGGCTACACCTTC
cdr3_aa: CASSEEGVVGYGYTF

clone_size: -
cdr3_length: 14
v_call: TRBV6-5
d_call: -
j_call: TRBJ2-7
cdr3_nt: TGTGCCAGCAGCATCGGGCCAGTCTCCTACGAGCAGTACTTC
cdr3_aa: CASSIGPVSYEQYF

clone_size: -
cdr3_length: 14
v_call: TRBV29-1
d_call: -
j_call: TRBJ2-3
cdr3_nt: TGCAGCGTTGACCTTGGAACCCTCACAGATACGCAGTATTTT
cdr3_aa: CSVDLGTLTDTQYF

clone_size: once
cdr3_length: 15
v_call: TRBV7-9
d_call: TRBD2
j_call: TRBJ2-2
cdr3_nt: TGTGCCAGCAGCCCCCGGGGGGGTGGTCCCGGGGAGCTGTTTTTT
cdr3_aa: CASSPRGGGPGELFF

clone_size: -
cdr3_length: 16
v_call: TRBV4-1
d_call: -
j_call: TRBJ1-1
cdr3_nt: TGCGCCAGCAGCCAAGGGGAGTGGCACAAGAACACTGAAGCTTTCTTT
cdr3_aa: CASSQGEWHKNTEAFF

clone_size: -
cdr3_length: 16
v_call: TRBV18
d_call: TRBD1
j_call: TRBJ1-4
cdr3_nt: TGTGCCAGCTCACCGAACAGGGGGCTGAGCGATGAAAAACTGTTTTTT
cdr3_aa: CASSPNRGLSDEKLFF

clone_size: few
cdr3_length: 14
v_call: TRBV30
d_call: -
j_call: TRBJ1-5
cdr3_nt: TGTGCCTGGAGTGTACCCCCTGCATGGCAGCCCCAGCATTTT
cdr3_aa: CAWSVPPAWQPQHF

clone_size: -
cdr3_length: 16
v_call: TRBV14
d_call: TRBD1
j_call: TRBJ1-1
cdr3_nt: TGTGCCAGCAGCCCGTCCTGGGACAGGGGCGGCACTGAAGCTTTCTTT
cdr3_aa: CASSPSWDRGGTEAFF

clone_size: -
cdr3_length: 15
v_call: TRBV2
d_call: TRBD1
j_call: TRBJ1-5
cdr3_nt: TGTGCCAGCAGAGACAGGGGCCAGGGCAATCAGCCCCAGCATTTT
cdr3_aa: CASRDRGQGNQPQHF

clone_size: -
cdr3_length: 15
v_call: TRBV4-1
d_call: -
j_call: TRBJ2-1
cdr3_nt: TGCGCCAGTCACAGGGCCGCTGGTTCCTACAATGAGCAGTTCTTC
cdr3_aa: CASHRAAGSYNEQFF

clone_size: few
cdr3_length: 16
v_call: TRBV4-1
d_call: -
j_call: TRBJ1-5
cdr3_nt: TGCGCCAGCAGCCCGATCACCACCGCGGGGTATCAGCCCCAGCATTTT
cdr3_aa: CASSPITTAGYQPQHF